One sample yielded the 5 T cell receptor beta chains listed below, sequenced in a study of CD8 T cells in Susac syndrome. Reverse transcription used about 0.45 to 1 ug RNA and random hexamers. TCRdb used MiXCR to reprocess the immunoSEQ multiplex PCR reads, holding one entry per CDR3 protein. This sample has a few hundred thousand distinct CDR3 sequences, with 65% to 90% found just once. Source material: CD8+ T cells from PBMCs. The receptors were sampled from a human donor with multiple sclerosis.

The DNA of the CDR3 is TGTGCCAGCAGCCAAGGGGTTTGGACTGAAGCTTTCTTT. This translates into CASSQGVWTEAFF. The rearrangement joins TRBV7-3 to TRBJ1-1; a weak D match, TRBD1 (5 bases). The CDR3 sequence is 13 residues long. The V gene lost 5 bases and the J gene lost 5 bases, with 12 bases spanning the gap. Germline assignment: CDR1 SGHTA and CDR2 FQGTGA.

The J gene is TRBJ1-1, the V gene TRBV27; 8 nucleotides match TRBD1. With 4 bases clipped from V and 9 bases from J, the junction kept 1 base outside the gene matches. From germline, CDR1 is MNHEY and CDR2 SMNVEV (reference sequence). CDR3 size: 11 residues. This chain's CDR3 is CASSSGGKAFF. The CDR3 DNA reads as TGTGCCAGCAGTTCAGGGGGCAAAGCTTTCTTT.

V usage is TRBV4-3 and J usage is TRBJ2-1; 12 bases line up with TRBD2. Germline V gene data show CDR1 as LGHNA and CDR2 as YSLEER. J lost 8 bases, V lost 1 base, and 18 bases had no gene match. CDR3 length: 20 amino acids. The CDR3 DNA reads TGCGCCAGCAGCCAAGTCATTGGTTCGCTAGCGGGAGGGCCTAGGGATGAGCAGTTCTTC. It specifies CASSQVIGSLAGGPRDEQFF.

The rearrangement uses TRBV28 and TRBJ2-2, with no clear D. The CDR3 has 13 residues. In germline, CDR1 is MDHEN, CDR2 SYDVKM. V lost 3 bases and J lost 6, with 8 bases in between. The CDR3 region is CASSFHRAGELFF. CDR3 DNA: TGTGCCAGCAGTTTTCATCGCGCCGGGGAGCTGTTTTTT.

This rearrangement joins TRBV21-1 to TRBJ2-7. TRBV21-1 is marked as a pseudogene. This CDR3 has 11 residues. CDR3: CASSKSHEQYF. The CDR3 coding sequence is TGTGCCAGCAGCAAATCCCACGAGCAGTACTTC.